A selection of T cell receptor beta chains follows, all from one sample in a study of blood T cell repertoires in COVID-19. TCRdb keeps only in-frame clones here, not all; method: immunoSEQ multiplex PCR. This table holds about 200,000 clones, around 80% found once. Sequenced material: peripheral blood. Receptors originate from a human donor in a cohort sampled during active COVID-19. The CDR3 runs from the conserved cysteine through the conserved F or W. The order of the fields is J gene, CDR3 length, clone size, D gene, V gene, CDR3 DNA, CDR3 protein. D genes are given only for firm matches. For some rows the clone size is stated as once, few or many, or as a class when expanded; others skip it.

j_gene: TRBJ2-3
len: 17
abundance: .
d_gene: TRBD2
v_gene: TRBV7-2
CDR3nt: TGTGCCAGCAGCTTATCGGGAGGTCGGGGGGTCACAGATACGCAGTATTTT
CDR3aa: CASSLSGGRGVTDTQYF

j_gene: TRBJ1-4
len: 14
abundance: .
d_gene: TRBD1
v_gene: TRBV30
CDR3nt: TGTGCCTGGAGTCCAGGGGGAGAGGCTGAAAAACTGTTTTTT
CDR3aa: CAWSPGGEAEKLFF

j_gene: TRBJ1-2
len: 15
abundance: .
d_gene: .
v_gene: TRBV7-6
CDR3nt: TGTGCCAGCAGCCTACATCCCGGGGATAACTATGGCTACACCTTC
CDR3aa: CASSLHPGDNYGYTF

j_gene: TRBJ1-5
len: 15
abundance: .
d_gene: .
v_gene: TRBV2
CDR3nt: TGTGCCAGCAAAGGAGGAGCGGGGAGCAATCAGCCCCAGCATTTT
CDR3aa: CASKGGAGSNQPQHF

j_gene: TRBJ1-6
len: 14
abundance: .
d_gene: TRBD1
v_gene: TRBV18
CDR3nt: TGTGCCAGCTCACCCCGGACAGGGGCTTCACCCCTCCACTTT
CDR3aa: CASSPRTGASPLHF

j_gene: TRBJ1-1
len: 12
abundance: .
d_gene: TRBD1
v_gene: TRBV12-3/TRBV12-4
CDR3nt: TGTGCCAGCAGTCGCGAGAGGGACAGAGCTTTCTTT
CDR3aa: CASSRERDRAFF

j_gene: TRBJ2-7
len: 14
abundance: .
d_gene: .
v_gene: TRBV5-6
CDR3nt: TGTGCCAGCAGCCCGGCAGGGGGGAGGCACGAGCAGTACTTC
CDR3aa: CASSPAGGRHEQYF

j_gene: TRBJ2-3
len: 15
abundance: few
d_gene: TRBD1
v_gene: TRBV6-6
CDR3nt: TGTGCCAGCAGTTACTCTGGGACAGGCACAGATACGCAGTATTTT
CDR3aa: CASSYSGTGTDTQYF

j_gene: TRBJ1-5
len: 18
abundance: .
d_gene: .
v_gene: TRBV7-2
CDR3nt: TGTGCCAGCAGCTTGTCGGCAGGGTATGGGTTTGGCAATCAGCCCCAGCATTTT
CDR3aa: CASSLSAGYGFGNQPQHF

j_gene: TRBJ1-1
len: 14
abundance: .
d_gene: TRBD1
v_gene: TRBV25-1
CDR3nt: TGTGCCAGCAGTGACCACGGACAGGGAAGTCTGGCTTTCTTT
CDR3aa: CASSDHGQGSLAFF

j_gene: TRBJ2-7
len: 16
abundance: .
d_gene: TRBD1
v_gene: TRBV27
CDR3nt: TGTGCCAGCAGTTTATGGGGGACAGGCCGTGAGTACGAGCAGTACTTC
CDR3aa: CASSLWGTGREYEQYF

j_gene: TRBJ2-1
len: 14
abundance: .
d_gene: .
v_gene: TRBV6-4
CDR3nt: TGTGCCAGCAGTACCGGGACTGGCTACAATGAGCAGTTCTTC
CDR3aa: CASSTGTGYNEQFF

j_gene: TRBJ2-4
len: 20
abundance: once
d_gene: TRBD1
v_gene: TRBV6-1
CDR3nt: TGTGCCAGCAGTGAAGCCATTCCCGGGACAGGGATTCTCGCCAAAAACATTCAGTACTTC
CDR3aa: CASSEAIPGTGILAKNIQYF

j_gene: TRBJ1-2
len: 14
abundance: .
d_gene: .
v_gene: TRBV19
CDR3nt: TGTGCCAGTAGTTCCGGACAGCTACGTTATGGCTACACCTTC
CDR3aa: CASSSGQLRYGYTF

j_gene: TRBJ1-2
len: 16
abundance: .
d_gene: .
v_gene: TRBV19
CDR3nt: TGTGCCAGTAGTGCTCAACAGGGCCAGAATAACTATGGCTACACCTTC
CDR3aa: CASSAQQGQNNYGYTF

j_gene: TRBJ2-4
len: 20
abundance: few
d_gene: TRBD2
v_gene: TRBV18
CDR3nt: TGTGCCAGCTCACCGGGAGGCGTCTCGCGGGGAGGGCCTGCCAAAAACATTCAGTACTTC
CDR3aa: CASSPGGVSRGGPAKNIQYF

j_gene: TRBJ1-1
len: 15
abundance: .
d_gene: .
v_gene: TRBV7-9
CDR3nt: TGTGCCAGCAGCCAAGGGACTACCCTGAACACTGAAGCTTTCTTT
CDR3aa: CASSQGTTLNTEAFF

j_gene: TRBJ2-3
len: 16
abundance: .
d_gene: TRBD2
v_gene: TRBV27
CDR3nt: TGTGCCAGCAGTTTCAGAGTAGCGGGGAGCACAGATACGCAGTATTTT
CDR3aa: CASSFRVAGSTDTQYF

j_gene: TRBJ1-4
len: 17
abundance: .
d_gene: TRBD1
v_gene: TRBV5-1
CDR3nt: TGCGCCAGCAGCGGAGGGACAGGGGGAGGTTGGTATGAAAAACTGTTTTTT
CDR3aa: CASSGGTGGGWYEKLFF

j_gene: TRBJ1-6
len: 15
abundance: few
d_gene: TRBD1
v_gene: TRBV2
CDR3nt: TGTGCCAGCAGGACCGACAGGGTGGTAAATTTACCCCTCCACTTT
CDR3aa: CASRTDRVVNLPLHF

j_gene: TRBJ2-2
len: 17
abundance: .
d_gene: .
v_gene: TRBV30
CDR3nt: TGTGCCTGGAGTCGTTATAGCGCTGGACCATACACCGGGGAGCTGTTTTTT
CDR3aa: CAWSRYSAGPYTGELFF

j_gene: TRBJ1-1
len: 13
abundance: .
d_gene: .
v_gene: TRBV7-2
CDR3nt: TGTGCCAGCAGCCGGCCTCCAGGGGTGGTAGCTTTCTTT
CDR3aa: CASSRPPGVVAFF

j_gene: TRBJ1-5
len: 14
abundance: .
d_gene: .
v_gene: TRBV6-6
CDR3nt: TGTGCCAGCAGTTACCGGGGGGGAAATCAGCCCCAGCATTTT
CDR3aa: CASSYRGGNQPQHF

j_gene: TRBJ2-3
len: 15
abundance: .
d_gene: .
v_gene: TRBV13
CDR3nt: TGTGCCAGCAGCTTCGCCAGGGGTTTCACAGATACGCAGTATTTT
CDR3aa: CASSFARGFTDTQYF

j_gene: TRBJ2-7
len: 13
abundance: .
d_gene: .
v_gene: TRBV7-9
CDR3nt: TGTGCCAGCAGCCCAGCGGCCCTCTACGAGCAGTACTTC
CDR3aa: CASSPAALYEQYF

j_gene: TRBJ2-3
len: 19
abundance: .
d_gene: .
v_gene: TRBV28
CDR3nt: TGTGCCAGCAGTCTCTCTTATATTGAGCGGTCGGAGGGCACAGATACGCAGTATTTT
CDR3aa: CASSLSYIERSEGTDTQYF

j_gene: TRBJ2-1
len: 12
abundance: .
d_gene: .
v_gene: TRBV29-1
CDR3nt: TGCAGCGGAATCAGACAGACCCCTGAGCAGTTCTTC
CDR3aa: CSGIRQTPEQFF

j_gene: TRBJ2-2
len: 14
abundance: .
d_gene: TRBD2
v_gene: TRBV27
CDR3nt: TGTGCCAGCACCCTAGCGGGGGGATCCGGGGAGCTGTTTTTT
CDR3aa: CASTLAGGSGELFF

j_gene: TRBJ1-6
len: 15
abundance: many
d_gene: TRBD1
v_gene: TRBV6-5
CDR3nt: TGTGCCAGCAGGCCTCCGGGACAGGGGAATTCACCCCTCCACTTT
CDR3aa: CASRPPGQGNSPLHF

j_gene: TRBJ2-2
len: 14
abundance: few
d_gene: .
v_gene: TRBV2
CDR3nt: TGTGCCAGCAGTGAAGGAGGAGCGGGCGGGGAGCTGTTTTTT
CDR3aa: CASSEGGAGGELFF

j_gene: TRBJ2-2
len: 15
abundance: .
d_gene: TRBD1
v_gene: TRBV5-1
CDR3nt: TGCGCCAGCAGCACGGGACAGGATGCCTCCGGGGAGCTGTTTTTT
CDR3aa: CASSTGQDASGELFF

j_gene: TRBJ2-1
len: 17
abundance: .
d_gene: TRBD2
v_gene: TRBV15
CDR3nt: TGTGCCACCAGCAGAGATCCGAGCGGGGTGATGAGCAATGAGCAGTTCTTC
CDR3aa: CATSRDPSGVMSNEQFF

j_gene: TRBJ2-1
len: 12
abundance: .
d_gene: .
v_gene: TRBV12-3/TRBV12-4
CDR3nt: TGTGCCAGCAGTTCAGCCTACAATGAGCAGTTCTTC
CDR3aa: CASSSAYNEQFF

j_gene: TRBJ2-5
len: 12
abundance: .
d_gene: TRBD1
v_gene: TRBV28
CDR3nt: TGTGCCAGCAAACAGGGGTACGAGACCCAGTACTTC
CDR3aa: CASKQGYETQYF

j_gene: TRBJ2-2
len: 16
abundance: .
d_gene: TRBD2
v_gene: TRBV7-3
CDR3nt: TGTGCCAGCAGCCCCGGGACTAACGCCCTAGGCGGGGAGCTGTTTTTT
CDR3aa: CASSPGTNALGGELFF

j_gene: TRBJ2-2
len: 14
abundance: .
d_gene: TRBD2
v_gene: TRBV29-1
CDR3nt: TGCAGCGTATTAGCGGGAGGAAACACCGGGGAGCTGTTTTTT
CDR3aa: CSVLAGGNTGELFF

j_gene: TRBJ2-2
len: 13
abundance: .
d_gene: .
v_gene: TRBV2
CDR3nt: TGTGCCAGCTCGGGACAGAACACCGGGGAGCTGTTTTTT
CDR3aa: CASSGQNTGELFF

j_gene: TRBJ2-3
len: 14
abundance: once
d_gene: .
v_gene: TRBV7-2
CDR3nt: TGTGCCAGCAGCTTAGCCGCGATCACAGATACGCAGTATTTT
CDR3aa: CASSLAAITDTQYF

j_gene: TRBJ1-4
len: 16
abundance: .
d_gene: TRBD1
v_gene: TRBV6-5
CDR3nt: TGTGCCAGCAGTTTAATCCCGACAGGGAACAATGAAAAACTGTTTTTT
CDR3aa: CASSLIPTGNNEKLFF

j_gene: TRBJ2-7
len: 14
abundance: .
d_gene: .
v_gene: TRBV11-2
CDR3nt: TGTGCCAGCAGCTTAGAGCCGTCGGCCTACGAGCAGTACTTC
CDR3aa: CASSLEPSAYEQYF

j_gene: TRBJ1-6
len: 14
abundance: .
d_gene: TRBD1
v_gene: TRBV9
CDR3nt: TGTGCCAGCAGCGTAGAGACAGGGAATTCACCCCTCCACTTT
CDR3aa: CASSVETGNSPLHF

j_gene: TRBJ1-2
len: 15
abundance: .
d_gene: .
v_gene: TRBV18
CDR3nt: TGTGCCAGCTCACCTCCTGCCGCGGCAGACTATGGCTACACCTTC
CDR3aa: CASSPPAAADYGYTF

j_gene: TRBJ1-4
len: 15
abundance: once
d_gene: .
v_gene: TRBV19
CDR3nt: TGTGCCAGTAGCACAGGGTTTCTAGGGAATGAAAAACTGTTTTTT
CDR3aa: CASSTGFLGNEKLFF

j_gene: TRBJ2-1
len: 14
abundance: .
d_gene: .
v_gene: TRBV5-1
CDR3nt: TGCGCCAGCAGCTTGGGGACAACGGGCAATGAGCAGTTCTTC
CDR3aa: CASSLGTTGNEQFF

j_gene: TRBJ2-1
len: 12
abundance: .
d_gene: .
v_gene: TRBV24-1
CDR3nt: TGTGCCACCGGACAGCAGGACAATGAGCAGTTCTTC
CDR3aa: CATGQQDNEQFF

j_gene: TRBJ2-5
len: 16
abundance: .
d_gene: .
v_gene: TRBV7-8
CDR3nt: TGTGCCAGCAGCTTAGCGAGGACATGGGGACTGGGGACCCAGTACTTC
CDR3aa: CASSLARTWGLGTQYF

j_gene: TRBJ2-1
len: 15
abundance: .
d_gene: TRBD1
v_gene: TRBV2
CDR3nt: TGTGCCAGCAGTTATGGACAGGGAGCCTACAATGAGCAGTTCTTC
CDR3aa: CASSYGQGAYNEQFF

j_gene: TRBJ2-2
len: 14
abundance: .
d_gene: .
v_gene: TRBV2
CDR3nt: TGTGCCAGCATTTGGCAGCGAAACACCGGGGAGCTGTTTTTT
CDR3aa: CASIWQRNTGELFF

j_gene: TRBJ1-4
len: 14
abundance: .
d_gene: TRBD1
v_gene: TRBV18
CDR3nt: TGTGCCAGCTCCGGGGGACAGGGAGGCGAAAAACTGTTTTTT
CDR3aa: CASSGGQGGEKLFF

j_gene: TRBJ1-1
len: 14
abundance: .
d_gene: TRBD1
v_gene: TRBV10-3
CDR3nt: TGTGCCATCAGAACCGGGACAGGGAAGCCTGAAGCTTTCTTT
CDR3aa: CAIRTGTGKPEAFF

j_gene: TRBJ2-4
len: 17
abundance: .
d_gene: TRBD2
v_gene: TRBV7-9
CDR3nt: TGTGCCAGCAGCCGTTCGGCTAGCGGGATGGGCAAAAACATTCAGTACTTC
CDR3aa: CASSRSASGMGKNIQYF

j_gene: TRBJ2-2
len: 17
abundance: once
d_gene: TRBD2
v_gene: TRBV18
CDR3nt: TGTGCCAGCTCACCTTGGCGGGGGGACACGAACACCGGGGAGCTGTTTTTT
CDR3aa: CASSPWRGDTNTGELFF

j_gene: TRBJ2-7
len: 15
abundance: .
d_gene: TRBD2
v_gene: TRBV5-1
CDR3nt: TGCGCCAGCAGCCGGCTAGCGGGAGAGGCGTACGAGCAGTACTTC
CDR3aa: CASSRLAGEAYEQYF

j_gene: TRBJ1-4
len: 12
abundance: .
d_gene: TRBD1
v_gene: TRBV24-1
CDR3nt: TGTGCCACCAGTGGTCCCACAGGGGAACTGTTTTTT
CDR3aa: CATSGPTGELFF

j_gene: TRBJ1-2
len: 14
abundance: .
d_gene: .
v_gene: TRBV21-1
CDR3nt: TGTGCCAGCAGCAAAGCGCAGAGGGAGTATGGCTACACCTTC
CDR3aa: CASSKAQREYGYTF

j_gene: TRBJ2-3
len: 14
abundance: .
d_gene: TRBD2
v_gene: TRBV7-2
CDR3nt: TGTGCCAGCAGATCAGGACTAGCAGCAGATACGCAGTATTTT
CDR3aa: CASRSGLAADTQYF

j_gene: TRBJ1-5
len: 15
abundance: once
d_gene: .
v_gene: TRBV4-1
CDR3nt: TGCGCCAGCAGCCAATGGGGGGTAGCAAATCAGCCCCAGCATTTT
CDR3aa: CASSQWGVANQPQHF

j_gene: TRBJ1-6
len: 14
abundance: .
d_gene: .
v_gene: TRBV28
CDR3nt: TGTGCCAGCAGTTTCCGGGGTTGGAATTCACCCCTCCACTTT
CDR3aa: CASSFRGWNSPLHF

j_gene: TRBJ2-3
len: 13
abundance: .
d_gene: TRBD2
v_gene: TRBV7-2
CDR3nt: TGTGCCAGCAGCTTAGAGCGGGGAGATACGCAGTATTTT
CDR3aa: CASSLERGDTQYF

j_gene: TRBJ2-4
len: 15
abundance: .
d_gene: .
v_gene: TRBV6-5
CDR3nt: TGTGCCAGCCGGGGTCGTGAACTAGCCAAAAACATTCAGTACTTC
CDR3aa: CASRGRELAKNIQYF